This T cell receptor beta chain was identified in a study of blood T cell repertoires in COVID-19. Losses at the gene ends were 7 bases for V and 5 bases for J; bases not matched to a gene: 7. Germline CDR1 and CDR2: MGHDK and SYGVNS. The CDR3 consists of 15 residues. Here immunoSEQ multiplex PCR was the method, and the copy in TCRdb shows in-frame clones only, minus some. This sample carries roughly 150,000 clones, over 75% of them seen once, and the ten largest clones take about 5%. Participants came from about two dozen US areas, aged roughly 18 to 89 years. The sequencing sample was made of PBMCs or T cells enriched from blood (not recorded which). The V and J genes are TRBV25-1 and TRBJ1-6, with TRBD1 identical over 8 bases. This TCR was recovered from a woman in her 40s with acute COVID-19. The CDR3 is CASKQGEVHNSPLHF. Written as DNA, the CDR3 is TGTGCCAGCAAACAGGGGGAGGTTCATAATTCACCCCTCCACTTT.